This T cell receptor (beta chain) derives from a study of cytomegalovirus exposure and HLA in healthy donors. Overall study findings and caveats: In a later analysis, CMV-associated beta chains were mostly HLA-associated, it appeared.

Per germline, CDR1 SGHDN and CDR2 FVKESK. J lost 4 bases, V lost 0 bases, and 10 bases had no gene match. The CDR3 has 17 residues. Vbeta (60) and Jbeta (13) primers were used in the PCR. TCRdb keeps only in-frame clones here, not all; method: immunoSEQ multiplex PCR. The sample carries 150,000 or so clones, more than 70% recorded once. As regards this clone: Its antigen is unknown.

Specimen: PBMCs. The rearrangement uses TRBV14 and TRBJ1-1; 8 bases map to TRBD1. The clonotype was recovered from a girl aged 5 to 17 in good health and CMV-seronegative. CDR3 bases: TGTGCCAGCAGCCAAGAATGGAACAGGGGGGTGTCCACTGAAGCTTTCTTT. Encoded protein: CASSQEWNRGVSTEAFF.